This TCR beta chain was sequenced for a study of T cells in Graves' hyperthyroidism and ophthalmopathy. Germline assignment: CDR1 LNHDA and CDR2 SQIVND (reference sequence). This CDR3 comprises 15 residues. V was pared by 3 bases and J by 7 bases, with 8 bases of the junction left unmatched. Amplified regions were TCR beta CDR3 sequences from RNA transcripts. HTBI primers were the set used in a first-round RT-PCR of the TCR CDR3. TCRdb fed the multiplex PCR reads into MiXCR, producing one record per CDR3 protein. Of around 490,000 distinct CDR3 sequences in the sample, 15% to 20% were seen once. This clonotype appeared a few times.

The source of this sequence is a man between 35 and 55 years old with Graves' ophthalmopathy. The V call is TRBV19, the J call TRBJ1-5; TRBD1 matches at 8 bases. The specimen was blood. The CDR3 DNA follows: TGTGCCAGTAGTATGGCACAGGGGGAAGGGCAGCCCCAGCATTTT. This gives the protein CASSMAQGEGQPQHF.